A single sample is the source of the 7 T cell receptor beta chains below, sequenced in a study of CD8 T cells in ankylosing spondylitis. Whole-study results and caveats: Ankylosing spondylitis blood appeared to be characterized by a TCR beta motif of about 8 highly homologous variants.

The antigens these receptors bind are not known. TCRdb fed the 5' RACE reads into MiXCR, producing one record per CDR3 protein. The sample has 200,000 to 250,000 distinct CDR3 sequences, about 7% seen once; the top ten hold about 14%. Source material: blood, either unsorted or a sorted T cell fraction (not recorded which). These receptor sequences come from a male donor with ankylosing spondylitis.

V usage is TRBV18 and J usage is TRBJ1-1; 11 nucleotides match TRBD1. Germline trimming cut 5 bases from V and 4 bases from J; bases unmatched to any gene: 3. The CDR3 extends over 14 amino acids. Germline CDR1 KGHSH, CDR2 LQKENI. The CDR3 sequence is CASSGDRGFTEAFF. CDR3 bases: TGTGCCAGCTCAGGGGACAGGGGGTTCACTGAAGCTTTCTTT.

The CDR3 DNA follows: TGTGCCAGCAGTTATAAGGGGATTGGGGGCGAGCAGTACTTC. Protein product: CASSYKGIGGEQYF. The gene calls are TRBV6-5 and TRBJ2-7, with D tentatively TRBD1 or TRBD2 (5 bases each). The V gene's germline CDR1 is MNHEY and CDR2 SVGAGI. V shed 3 bases and J shed 6 bases, with 15 bases lying between them. The CDR3 covers 14 residues.

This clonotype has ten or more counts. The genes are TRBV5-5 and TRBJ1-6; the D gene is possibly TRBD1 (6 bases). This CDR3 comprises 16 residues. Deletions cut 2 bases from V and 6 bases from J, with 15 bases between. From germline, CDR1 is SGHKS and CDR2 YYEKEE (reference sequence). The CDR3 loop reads CASSFSTNRVNSPLHF. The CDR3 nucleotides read TGTGCCAGCAGCTTCTCGACCAACAGGGTTAATTCACCCCTCCACTTT.

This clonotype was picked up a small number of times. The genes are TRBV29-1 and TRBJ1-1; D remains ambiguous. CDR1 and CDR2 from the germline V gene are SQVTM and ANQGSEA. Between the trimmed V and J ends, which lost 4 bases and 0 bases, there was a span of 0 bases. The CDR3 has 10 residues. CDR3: CSVVNTEAFF. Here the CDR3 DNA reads TGCAGCGTTGTGAACACTGAAGCTTTCTTT.

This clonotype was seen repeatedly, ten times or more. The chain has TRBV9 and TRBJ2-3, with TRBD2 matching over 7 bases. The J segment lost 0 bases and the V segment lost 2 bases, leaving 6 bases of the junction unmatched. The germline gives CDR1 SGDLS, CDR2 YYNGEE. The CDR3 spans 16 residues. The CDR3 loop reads CASSVSSGHSTDTQYF. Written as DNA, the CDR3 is TGTGCCAGCAGCGTTTCTAGCGGTCATAGCACAGATACGCAGTATTTT.

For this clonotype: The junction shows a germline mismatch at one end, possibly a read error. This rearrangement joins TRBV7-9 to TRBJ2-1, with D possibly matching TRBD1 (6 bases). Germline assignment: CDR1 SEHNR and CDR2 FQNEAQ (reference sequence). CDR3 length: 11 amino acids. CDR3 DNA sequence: TGTGCCAGCAGCGGGGACAATGTGCAGTTCTTC. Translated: CASSGDNVQFF.

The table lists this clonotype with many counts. The chain's CDR3 is CASSQHRRTTNTEAFF. CDR3 nucleotide sequence: TGTGCCAGCAGCCAGCACCGTCGGACAACGAACACTGAAGCTTTCTTT. The chain employs TRBV7-9 and TRBJ1-1; tentative D call: TRBD1 (5 bases). Trimming took 5 bases from V and 1 from J, leaving 17 bases between them. Germline assignment: CDR1 SEHNR and CDR2 FQNEAQ (reference sequence). The CDR3 covers 16 residues.